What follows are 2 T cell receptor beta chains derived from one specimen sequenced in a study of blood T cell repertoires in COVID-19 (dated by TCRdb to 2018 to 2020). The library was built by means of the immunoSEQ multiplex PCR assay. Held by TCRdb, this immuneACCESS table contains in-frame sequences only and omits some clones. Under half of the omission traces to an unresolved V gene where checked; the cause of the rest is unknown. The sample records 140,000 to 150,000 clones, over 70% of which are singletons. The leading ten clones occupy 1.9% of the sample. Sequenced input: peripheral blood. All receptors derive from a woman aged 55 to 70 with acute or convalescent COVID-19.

The CDR3 sequence: CASSFQTSMNTEAFF. CDR3 sequence (DNA): TGTGCCAGCAGCTTTCAGACAAGTATGAACACTGAAGCTTTCTTT. The rearrangement joins TRBV5-4 to TRBJ1-1; D unresolved. Deletions cut 2 bases from V and 0 bases from J, with 11 bases between. This CDR3 has 15 residues. Germline loops: CDR1 SGHNT, CDR2 YYREEE (reference sequence).

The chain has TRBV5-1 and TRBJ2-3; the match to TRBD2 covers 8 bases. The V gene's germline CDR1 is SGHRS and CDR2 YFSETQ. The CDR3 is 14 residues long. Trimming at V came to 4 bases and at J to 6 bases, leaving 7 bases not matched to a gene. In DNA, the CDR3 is TGCGCCAGCAGCATCGCGGGACTAGATGATACGCAGTATTTT. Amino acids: CASSIAGLDDTQYF. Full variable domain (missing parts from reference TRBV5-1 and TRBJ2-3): KAGVTQTPRYLIKTRGQQVTLSCSPISGHRSVSWYQQTPGQGLQFLFEYFSETQRNKGNFPGRFSGRQFSNSRSEMNVSTLELGDSALYLCASSIAGLDDTQYFGPGTRLTVL.